This T cell receptor (beta chain) is from a study of T-cell memory formation after mild COVID-19. Across the whole study: For the most part, TCR clusters were specific to one donor. Points from the study as a whole: Pre-infection memory showed some responding clones, and this suggested that cross-reactive memory joined. CD4+ contracting clones were mainly CM and EM; CD8+ ones, EMRA.

As concerns this clonotype: No antigen is known for it. A junction boundary mismatches the germline segment, possibly from a read error.

This CDR3 contains 13 residues. Germline CDR1 and CDR2: LGHNA and YSLEER. One entry per CDR3 protein results from TCRdb running MiXCR on the 5' RACE reads. The sample records hundreds of thousands of distinct CDR3 sequences, 20% to 25% being singletons. Sequencing was performed on PBMCs or a T cell subset sorted from them (not recorded which). The TCR was taken from an adult woman who had mild COVID-19 (a few samples of this study predate the infection). Cell type and time point are not known. This sequence joins TRBV4-3 and TRBJ2-1; no clear D. CDR3 sequence reads: CTSSYGSYNEQFF. CDR3 coding DNA: TGCACCAGCAGCTACGGCTCCTACAATGAGCAGTTCTTC.